The 5 T cell receptor beta chains below were found in one sample sequenced in a study of T cells in women clearing cervical HPV infection. Data came from immunoSEQ multiplex PCR; TCRdb stores just in-frame clones and leaves some out. The sample holds fewer than 40,000 clones. Sequences were obtained from blood buffy coat. The origin of the receptors is a woman aged 18-69 years with a cervical HPV16 infection that either progressed to CIN3+ or cleared (not recorded which).

On this clone: The CDR3 extends 3 residues past the end of the read, so its final part is completed from the germline J gene. The chain has TRBV5-4 and TRBJ1-2; possibly TRBD1 for D (5 bases). CDR3 length equals 14 residues. The V gene lost 2 bases and the J gene lost 5 bases, with 13 bases spanning the gap. Germline CDR1 and CDR2: SGHNT and YYREEE (reference sequence). Partial CDR3 DNA: TGTGCCAGCAGCTTACGAGGGGCTGGTTATGGC. Translation: CASSLRGAGYG. The whole CDR3 protein is CASSLRGAGYGYTF.

As for this clone: Sequencing ends 3 residues short of the CDR3 end; the germline J gene provides the rest. This chain links TRBV7-9 with TRBJ1-5, with 8 bases lining up with TRBD1. The V and J ends lost 0 bases and 6 bases, in that order; junction bases with no gene match: 1. In germline, CDR1 is SEHNR, CDR2 FQNEAQ (reference sequence). This CDR3 contains 14 residues. The CDR3 bases that were read are TGTGCCAGCAGCTTAGCGACAGGGGTTCAGCCC. Amino acid sequence: CASSLATGVQP. The whole CDR3 sequence reads CASSLATGVQPQHF.

Of note for this clone: Read sequence stops 3 residues before the CDR3 end, and the germline J gene provides the missing end. The chain has TRBV19 and TRBJ2-7; 8 nucleotides agree with TRBD1. V was clipped by 3 bases and J by 2 bases; unmatched bases: 6. CDR3 length: 15 amino acids. Looked up from germline, CDR1 is LNHDA and CDR2 is SQIVND (reference sequence). The CDR3 reads CASSIWADRAYEQYF. The CDR3 DNA, read in part, is TGTGCCAGTAGTATTTGGGCGGACAGGGCCTACGAG. Drawing the rest from reference TRBV19 and TRBJ2-7, the complete variable domain is DGGITQSPKYLFRKEGQNVTLSCEQNLNHDAMYWYRQDPGQGLRLIYYSQIVNDFQKGDIAEGYSVSREKKESFPLTVTSAQKNPTAFYLCASSIWADRAYEQYFGPGTRLTVT.

To note about this clone: From the germline J gene comes the end of the CDR3, since the read stops 3 residues before it. The rearrangement links TRBV2 to TRBJ2-7, with D uncertain. Germline-derived CDR1 and CDR2 are SNHLY and FYNNEI. The CDR3 spans 12 residues. V was cut by 0 bases and J by 4 bases, with 4 bases left in between. The sequenced part of the CDR3 DNA is TGTGCCAGCAGTGAAGCTAGTTACGAG. Protein sequence: CASSEASYE. The complete CDR3 sequence is CASSEASYEQYF. The full variable domain, rest sourced from reference TRBV2 and TRBJ2-7, is EPEVTQTPSHQVTQMGQEVILRCVPISNHLYFYWYRQILGQKVEFLVSFYNNEISEKSEIFDDQFSVERPDGSNFTLKIRSTKLEDSAMYFCASSEASYEQYFGPGTRLTVT.

Remarks on this clone: The CDR3 extends 3 residues past the end of the read, so its final part is completed from the germline J gene. This chain joins TRBV20-1 and TRBJ2-1; TRBD1 matches at 10 bases. V gave up 6 bases and J gave up 4 bases; unmatched junction bases: 9. Germline CDR1 and CDR2: DFQATT and SNEGSKA (reference sequence). There are 15 residues in the CDR3. The CDR3 DNA, read in part, is TGCAGTGCCGGGACAGGGGTTGTACGGTACAATGAG. Its translation is CSAGTGVVRYNE. From start to end, the CDR3 is CSAGTGVVRYNEQFF.